The present TCR beta chain was sequenced within a study of cytomegalovirus exposure and HLA in healthy donors. Regarding the study as a whole: Three chains linked to CMV were shown in vitro to be specific for CMV antigens. Approximately 18,000 TCR beta sequences were associated with HLA alleles at 0.05 false discovery rate in a later analysis. Rarity held for most TCR sequences, but there were some public TCRs that occurred in many donors.

This PCR relied on a set of 60 Vbeta primers and 13 Jbeta primers. The protocol was immunoSEQ multiplex PCR, while the TCRdb copy is restricted to in-frame clones and leaves out a portion. The sample lists about 130,000 clones, roughly two thirds occurring once. Note on this clone: Antigen: not known.

The TCR originated in a man aged 25-45 years in good health and CMV-seropositive. Sample: PBMCs.

In nucleotides, the CDR3 is TGTGCCAGCAGCCAAAGCCCGGGGGGGGATAGCACAGATACGCAGTATTTT. Translation gives CASSQSPGGDSTDTQYF. The chain uses TRBV4-2 and TRBJ2-3, with 8 nucleotides matching TRBD2. CDR3 size: 17 residues. Germline V gene data show CDR1 as LGHNA and CDR2 as YNFKEQ. The ends lost 2 bases at V and 0 bases at J; junction bases unmatched: 7.